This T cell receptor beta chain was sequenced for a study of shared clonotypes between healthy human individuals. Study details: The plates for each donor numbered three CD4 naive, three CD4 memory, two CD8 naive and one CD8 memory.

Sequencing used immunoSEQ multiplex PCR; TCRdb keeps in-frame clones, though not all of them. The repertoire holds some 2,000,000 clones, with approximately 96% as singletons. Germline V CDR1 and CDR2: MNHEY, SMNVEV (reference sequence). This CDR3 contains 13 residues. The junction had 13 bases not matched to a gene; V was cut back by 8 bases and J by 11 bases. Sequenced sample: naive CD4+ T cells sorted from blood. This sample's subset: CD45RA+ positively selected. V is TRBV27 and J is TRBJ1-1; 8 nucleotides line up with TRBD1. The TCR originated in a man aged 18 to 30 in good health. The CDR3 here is CASQPGQGLGAFF. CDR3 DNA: TGTGCCAGCCAACCCGGACAGGGACTGGGGGCTTTCTTT.